The T cell receptor (beta chain) under discussion was sequenced for a study of cytomegalovirus exposure and HLA in healthy donors. This CDR3 contains 13 residues. The PCR had 60 Vbeta and 13 Jbeta primers. Sequenced by immunoSEQ multiplex PCR; TCRdb stores in-frame clones only, minus some. The sample has around 200,000 clones, 80% to 90% seen once. The clonotype was recovered from a girl aged 2-10 years in good health and CMV-seropositive. This chain links TRBV21-1 with TRBJ1-5; TRBD1 was called by the table and not checked on the DNA. TRBV21-1 is designated a pseudogene. Sequences were obtained from PBMCs. CDR3 coding DNA: TGTGCCAGCAGCGAACAGGGGAAGCAGCCCCAGCATTTT. It is translated as CASSEQGKQPQHF.